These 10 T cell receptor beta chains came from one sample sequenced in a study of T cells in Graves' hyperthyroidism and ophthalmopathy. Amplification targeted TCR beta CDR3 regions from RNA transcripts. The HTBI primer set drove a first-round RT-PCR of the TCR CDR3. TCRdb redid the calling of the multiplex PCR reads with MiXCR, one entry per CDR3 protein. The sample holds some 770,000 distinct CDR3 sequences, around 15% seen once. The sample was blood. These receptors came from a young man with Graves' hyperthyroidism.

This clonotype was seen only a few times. The CDR3 DNA sequence: TGTGCCAGCAGTTTTGCAGGGGGCAGTGGGACCCAGTACTTC. Protein: CASSFAGGSGTQYF. The chain links TRBV28 to TRBJ2-5, with 8 bases identical to TRBD1. In germline, CDR1 is MDHEN, CDR2 SYDVKM. This CDR3 contains 14 residues. Trimming at V came to 3 bases and at J to 7 bases, leaving 7 bases not matched to a gene.

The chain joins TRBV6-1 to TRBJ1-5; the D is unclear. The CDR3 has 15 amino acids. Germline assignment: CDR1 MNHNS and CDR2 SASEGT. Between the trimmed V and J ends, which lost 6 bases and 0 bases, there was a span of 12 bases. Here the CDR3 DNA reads TGTGCCAGCAGGAGATTAGGAGATAGCAATCAGCCCCAGCATTTT. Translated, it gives CASRRLGDSNQPQHF.

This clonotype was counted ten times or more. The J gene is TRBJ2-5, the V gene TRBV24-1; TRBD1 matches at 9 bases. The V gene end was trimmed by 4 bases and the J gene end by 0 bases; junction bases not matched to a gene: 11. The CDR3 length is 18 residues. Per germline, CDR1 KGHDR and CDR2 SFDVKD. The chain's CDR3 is CATSEPPRTGAYQETQYF. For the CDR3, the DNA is TGTGCCACCAGTGAACCCCCTCGGACAGGGGCGTACCAAGAGACCCAGTACTTC.

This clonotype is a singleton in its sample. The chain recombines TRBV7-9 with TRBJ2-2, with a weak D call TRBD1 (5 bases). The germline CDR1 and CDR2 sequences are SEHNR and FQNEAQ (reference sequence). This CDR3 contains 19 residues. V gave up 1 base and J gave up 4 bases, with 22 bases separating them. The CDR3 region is CASSLEDTVGSWATGELFF. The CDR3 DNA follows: TGTGCCAGCAGCTTAGAGGACACTGTGGGTTCCTGGGCCACCGGGGAGCTGTTTTTT.

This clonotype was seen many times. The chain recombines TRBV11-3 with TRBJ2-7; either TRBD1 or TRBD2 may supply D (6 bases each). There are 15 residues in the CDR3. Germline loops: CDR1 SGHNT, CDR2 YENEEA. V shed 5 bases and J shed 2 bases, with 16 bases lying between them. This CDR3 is CASSDRDGGTYEQYF. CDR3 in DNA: TGTGCCAGCAGCGACCGGGACGGGGGCACCTACGAGCAGTACTTC.

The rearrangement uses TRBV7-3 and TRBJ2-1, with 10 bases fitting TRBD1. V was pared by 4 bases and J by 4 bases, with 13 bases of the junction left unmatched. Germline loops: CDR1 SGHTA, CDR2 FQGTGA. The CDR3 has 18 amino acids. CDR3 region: CASSSESRTGGVYNEQFF. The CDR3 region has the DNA TGTGCCAGCAGCTCCGAATCTCGGACAGGGGGGGTATACAATGAGCAGTTCTTC.

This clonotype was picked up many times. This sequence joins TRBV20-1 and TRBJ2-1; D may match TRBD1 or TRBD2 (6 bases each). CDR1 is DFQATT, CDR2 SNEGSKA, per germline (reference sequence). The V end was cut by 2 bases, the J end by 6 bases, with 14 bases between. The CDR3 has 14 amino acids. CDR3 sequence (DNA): TGCAGTGCTAGATCACCACAGGGAGGCAATGAGCAGTTCTTC. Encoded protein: CSARSPQGGNEQFF.

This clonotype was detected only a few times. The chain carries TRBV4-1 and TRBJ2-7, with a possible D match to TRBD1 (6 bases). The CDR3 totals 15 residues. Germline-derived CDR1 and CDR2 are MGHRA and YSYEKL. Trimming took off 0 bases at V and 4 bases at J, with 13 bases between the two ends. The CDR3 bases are TGCGCCAGCAGCCAAGAGGGCAGGGGAAGGTACGAGCAGTACTTC. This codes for CASSQEGRGRYEQYF.

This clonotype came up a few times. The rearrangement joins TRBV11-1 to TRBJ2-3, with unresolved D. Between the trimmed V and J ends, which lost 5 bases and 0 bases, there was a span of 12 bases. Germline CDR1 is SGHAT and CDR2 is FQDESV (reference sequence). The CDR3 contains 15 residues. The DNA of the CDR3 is TGTGCCAGCAGCCATGGAAGTCGGAGCACAGATACGCAGTATTTT. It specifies CASSHGSRSTDTQYF.

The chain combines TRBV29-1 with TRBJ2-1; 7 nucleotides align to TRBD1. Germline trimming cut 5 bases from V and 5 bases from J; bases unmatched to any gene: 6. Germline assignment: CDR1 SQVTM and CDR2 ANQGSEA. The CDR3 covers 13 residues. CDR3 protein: CSVLTGFNNEQFF. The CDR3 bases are TGCAGCGTTTTGACAGGGTTTAACAATGAGCAGTTCTTC.